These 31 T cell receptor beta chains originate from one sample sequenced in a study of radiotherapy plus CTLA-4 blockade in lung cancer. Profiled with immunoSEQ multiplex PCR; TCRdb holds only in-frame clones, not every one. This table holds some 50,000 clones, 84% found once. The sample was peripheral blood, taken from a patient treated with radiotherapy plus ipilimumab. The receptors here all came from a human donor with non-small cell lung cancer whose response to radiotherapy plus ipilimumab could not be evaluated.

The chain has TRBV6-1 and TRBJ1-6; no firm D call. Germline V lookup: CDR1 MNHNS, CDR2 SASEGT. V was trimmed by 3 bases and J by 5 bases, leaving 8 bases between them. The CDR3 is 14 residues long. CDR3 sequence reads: CASSDSPDNSPLHF. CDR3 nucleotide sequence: TGTGCCAGCAGTGACTCTCCTGATAATTCACCCCTCCACTTT.

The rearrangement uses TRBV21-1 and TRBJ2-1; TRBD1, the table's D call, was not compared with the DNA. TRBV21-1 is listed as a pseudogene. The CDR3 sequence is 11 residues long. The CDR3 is CASSNQGQKFF. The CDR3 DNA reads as TGTGCCAGCAGCAACCAGGGACAGAAGTTCTTC.

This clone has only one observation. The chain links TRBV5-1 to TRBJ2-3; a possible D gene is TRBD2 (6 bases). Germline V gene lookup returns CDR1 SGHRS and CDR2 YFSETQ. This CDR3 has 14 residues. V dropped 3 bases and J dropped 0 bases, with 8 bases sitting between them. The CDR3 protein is CASSWEDSTDTQYF. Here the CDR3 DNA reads TGCGCCAGCAGCTGGGAGGACAGCACAGATACGCAGTATTTT. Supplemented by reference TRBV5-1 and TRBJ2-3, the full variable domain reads KAGVTQTPRYLIKTRGQQVTLSCSPISGHRSVSWYQQTPGQGLQFLFEYFSETQRNKGNFPGRFSGRQFSNSRSEMNVSTLELGDSALYLCASSWEDSTDTQYFGPGTRLTVL.

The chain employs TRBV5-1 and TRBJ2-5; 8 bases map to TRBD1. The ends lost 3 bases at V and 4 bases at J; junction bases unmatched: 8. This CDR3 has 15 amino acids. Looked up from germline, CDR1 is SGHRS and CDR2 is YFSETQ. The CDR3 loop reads CASSSNRGVRETQYF. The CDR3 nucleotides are TGCGCCAGCAGCTCCAACAGGGGGGTAAGAGAGACCCAGTACTTC.

This CDR3 reads CASSFHDRQSSYNEQFF. The CDR3, as DNA: TGTGCCAGCAGCTTCCACGACCGACAAAGCTCCTACAATGAGCAGTTCTTC. This sequence joins TRBV11-2 and TRBJ2-1; D is unclear. The V end lost 3 bases, the J end lost 0 bases, and 15 bases lay between the germline ends. The CDR3 covers 17 residues. CDR1 is SGHAT, CDR2 FQNNGV, per germline.

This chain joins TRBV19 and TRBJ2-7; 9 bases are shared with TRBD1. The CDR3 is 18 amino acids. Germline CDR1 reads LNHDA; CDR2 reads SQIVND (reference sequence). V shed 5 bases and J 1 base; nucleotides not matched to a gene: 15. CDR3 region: CASSPGQGSPRVSYEQYF. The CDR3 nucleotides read TGTGCCAGTAGTCCGGGACAGGGTTCCCCGAGGGTATCCTACGAGCAGTACTTC.

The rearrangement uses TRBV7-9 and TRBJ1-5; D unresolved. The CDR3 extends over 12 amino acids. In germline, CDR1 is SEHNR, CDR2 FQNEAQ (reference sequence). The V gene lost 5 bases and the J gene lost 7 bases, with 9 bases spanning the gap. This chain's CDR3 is CASSRVSQPQHF. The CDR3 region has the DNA TGTGCCAGCAGCCGCGTGAGCCAGCCCCAGCATTTT. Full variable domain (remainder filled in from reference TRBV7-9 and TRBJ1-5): DTGVSQNPRHKITKRGQNVTFRCDPISEHNRLYWYRQTLGQGPEFLTYFQNEAQLEKSRLLSDRFSAERPKGSFSTLEIQRTEQGDSAMYLCASSRVSQPQHFGDGTRLSIL.

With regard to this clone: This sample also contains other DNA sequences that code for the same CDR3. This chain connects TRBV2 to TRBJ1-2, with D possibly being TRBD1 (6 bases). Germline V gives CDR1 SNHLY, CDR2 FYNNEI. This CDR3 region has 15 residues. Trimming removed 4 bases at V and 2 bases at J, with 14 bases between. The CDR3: CASSGRTAGNYGYTF. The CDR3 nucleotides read TGTGCCAGCAGTGGTCGGACAGCCGGAAACTATGGCTACACCTTC. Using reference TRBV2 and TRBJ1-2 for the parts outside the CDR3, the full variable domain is EPEVTQTPSHQVTQMGQEVILRCVPISNHLYFYWYRQILGQKVEFLVSFYNNEISEKSEIFDDQFSVERPDGSNFTLKIRSTKLEDSAMYFCASSGRTAGNYGYTFGSGTRLTVV.

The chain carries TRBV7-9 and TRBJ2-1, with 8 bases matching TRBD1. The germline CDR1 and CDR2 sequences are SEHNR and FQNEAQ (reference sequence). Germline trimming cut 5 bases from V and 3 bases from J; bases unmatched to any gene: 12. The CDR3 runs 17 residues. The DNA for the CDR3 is TGTGCCAGCAGCCCTTACCCCGGGACAGGTTTCTACAATGAGCAGTTCTTC. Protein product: CASSPYPGTGFYNEQFF.

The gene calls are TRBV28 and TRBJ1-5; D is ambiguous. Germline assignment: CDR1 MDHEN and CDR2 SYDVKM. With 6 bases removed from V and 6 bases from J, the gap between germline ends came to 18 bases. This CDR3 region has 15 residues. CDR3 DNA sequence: TGTGCCAGCAGCGCTGAGGGTCGTGACGGTCAGCCCCAGCATTTT. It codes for CASSAEGRDGQPQHF.

CDR3 DNA sequence: TGTGCCAGCAGCTCTAGCCGGACTGCCGGGGAAGAGACCCAGTACTTC. Residues: CASSSSRTAGEETQYF. The chain recombines TRBV7-9 with TRBJ2-5; TRBD2 is a possible D gene (5 bases). V lost 4 bases and J 3 bases, leaving 18 bases between the germline ends. The germline V gene encodes CDR1 SEHNR and CDR2 FQNEAQ (reference sequence). The CDR3 has 16 residues.

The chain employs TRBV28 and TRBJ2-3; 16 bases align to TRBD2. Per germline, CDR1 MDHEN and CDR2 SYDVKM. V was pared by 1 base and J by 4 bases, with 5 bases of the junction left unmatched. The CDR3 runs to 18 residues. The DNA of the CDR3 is TGTGCCAGCAGTTTATCCGGGACTAGCGGGAGGGGGGCAGATACGCAGTATTTT. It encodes CASSLSGTSGRGADTQYF.

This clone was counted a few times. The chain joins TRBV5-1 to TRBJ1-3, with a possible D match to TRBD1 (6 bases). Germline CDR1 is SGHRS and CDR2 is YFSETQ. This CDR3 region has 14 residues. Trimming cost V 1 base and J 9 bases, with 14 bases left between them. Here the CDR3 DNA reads TGCGCCAGCAGCTTGCAGGGGAATTCTGGCACCATATATTTT. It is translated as CASSLQGNSGTIYF. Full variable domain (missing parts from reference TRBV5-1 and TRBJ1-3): KAGVTQTPRYLIKTRGQQVTLSCSPISGHRSVSWYQQTPGQGLQFLFEYFSETQRNKGNFPGRFSGRQFSNSRSEMNVSTLELGDSALYLCASSLQGNSGTIYFGEGSWLTVV.

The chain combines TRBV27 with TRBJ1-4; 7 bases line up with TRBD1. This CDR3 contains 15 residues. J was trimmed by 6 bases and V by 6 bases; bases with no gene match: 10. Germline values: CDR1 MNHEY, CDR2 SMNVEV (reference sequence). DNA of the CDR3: TGTGCCAGCAGGGATGCTACAGGGGATTATGAAAAACTGTTTTTT. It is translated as CASRDATGDYEKLFF.

The CDR3 region is CASSYSREGTSEQYF. The CDR3 bases are TGTGCCAGCAGTTACAGCCGGGAGGGGACATCCGAGCAGTACTTC. The J gene is TRBJ2-7, the V gene TRBV6-5; 8 positions match TRBD2. Germline loops: CDR1 MNHEY, CDR2 SVGAGI. V lost 2 bases to trimming and J lost 6 bases; unmatched junction nucleotides: 9. The CDR3 loop spans 15 amino acids.

The CDR3 DNA is TGTGCCAGCGGGGGGGTTAAGAACACTGAAGCTTTCTTT. Translation: CASGGVKNTEAFF. V and J are TRBV28 and TRBJ1-1; maybe TRBD1 (5 bases). V gave up 8 bases and J gave up 1 base, with 11 bases separating them. The CDR3 covers 13 residues. Looked up from germline, CDR1 is MDHEN and CDR2 is SYDVKM.

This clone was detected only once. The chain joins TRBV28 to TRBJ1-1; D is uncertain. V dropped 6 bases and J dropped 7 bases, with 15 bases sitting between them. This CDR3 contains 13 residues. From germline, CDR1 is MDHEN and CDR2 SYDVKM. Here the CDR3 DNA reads TGTGCCAGCAGACCGGGAACCCGGGGTGAAGCTTTCTTT. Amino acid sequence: CASRPGTRGEAFF.

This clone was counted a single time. CDR3 DNA sequence: TGTGCCAGCAGTCGACCGGGACACAACACCGGGGAGCTGTTTTTT. Translating gives CASSRPGHNTGELFF. V gene TRBV2 combines with J gene TRBJ2-2, with a weak D call TRBD1 (6 bases). Germline V gives CDR1 SNHLY, CDR2 FYNNEI. The CDR3 loop spans 15 amino acids. With 5 bases removed from V and 2 bases from J, the gap between germline ends came to 12 bases.

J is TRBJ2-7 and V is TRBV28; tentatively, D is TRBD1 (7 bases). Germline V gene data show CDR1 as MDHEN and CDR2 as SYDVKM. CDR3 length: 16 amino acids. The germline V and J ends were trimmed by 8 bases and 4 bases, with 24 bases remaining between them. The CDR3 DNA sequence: TGTGCCAGCCTGGGACAGACGGAGGGCCGGGGATACGAGCAGTACTTC. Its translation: CASLGQTEGRGYEQYF. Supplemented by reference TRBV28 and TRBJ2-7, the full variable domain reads DVKVTQSSRYLVKRTGEKVFLECVQDMDHENMFWYRQDPGLGLRLIYFSYDVKMKEKGDIPEGYSVSREKKERFSLILESASTNQTSMYLCASLGQTEGRGYEQYFGPGTRLTVT.

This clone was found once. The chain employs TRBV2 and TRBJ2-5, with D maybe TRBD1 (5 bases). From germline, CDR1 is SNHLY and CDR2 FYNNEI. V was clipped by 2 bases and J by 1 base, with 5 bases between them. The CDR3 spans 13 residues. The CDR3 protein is CASSERGQETQYF. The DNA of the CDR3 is TGTGCCAGCAGTGAAAGGGGCCAAGAGACCCAGTACTTC.

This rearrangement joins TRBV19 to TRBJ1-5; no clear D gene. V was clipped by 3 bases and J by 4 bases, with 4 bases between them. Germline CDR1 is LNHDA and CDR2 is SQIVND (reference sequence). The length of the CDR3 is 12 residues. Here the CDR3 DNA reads TGTGCCAGTAGTATTTATAATCAGCCCCAGCATTTT. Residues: CASSIYNQPQHF.

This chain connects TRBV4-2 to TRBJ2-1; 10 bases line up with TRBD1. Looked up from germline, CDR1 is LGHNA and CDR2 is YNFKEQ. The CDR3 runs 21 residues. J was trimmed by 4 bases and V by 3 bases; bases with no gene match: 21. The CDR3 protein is CASSHPTDRGRESGAYNEQFF. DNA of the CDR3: TGTGCCAGCAGCCACCCTACCGACAGGGGGCGGGAAAGCGGGGCTTACAATGAGCAGTTCTTC.

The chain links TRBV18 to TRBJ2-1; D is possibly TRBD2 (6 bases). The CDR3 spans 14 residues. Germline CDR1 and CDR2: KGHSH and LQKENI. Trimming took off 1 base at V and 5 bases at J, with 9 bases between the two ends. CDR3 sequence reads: CASSPRDSNNEQFF. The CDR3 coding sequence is TGTGCCAGCTCACCACGGGACTCTAACAATGAGCAGTTCTTC.

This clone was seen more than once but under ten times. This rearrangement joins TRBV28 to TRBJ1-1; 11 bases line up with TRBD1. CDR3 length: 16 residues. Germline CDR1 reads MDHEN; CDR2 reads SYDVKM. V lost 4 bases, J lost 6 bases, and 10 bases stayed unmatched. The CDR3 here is CASSSPRGTGGAEAFF. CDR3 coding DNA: TGTGCCAGCAGTTCCCCTCGTGGGACAGGGGGTGCTGAAGCTTTCTTT.

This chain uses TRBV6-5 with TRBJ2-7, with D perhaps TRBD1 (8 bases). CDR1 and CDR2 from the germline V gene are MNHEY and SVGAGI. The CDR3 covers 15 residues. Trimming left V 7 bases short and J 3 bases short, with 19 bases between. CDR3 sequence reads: CASTQQGGRVYEQYF. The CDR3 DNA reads TGTGCCAGCACCCAACAGGGGGGGAGGGTCTACGAGCAGTACTTC.

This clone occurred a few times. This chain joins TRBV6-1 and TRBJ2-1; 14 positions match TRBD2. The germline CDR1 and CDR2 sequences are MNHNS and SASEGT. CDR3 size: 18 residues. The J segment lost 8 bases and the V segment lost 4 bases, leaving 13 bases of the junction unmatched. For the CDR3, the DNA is TGTGCCAGCAGTGCAAAGACTAGCGGGAGGGCCATCGTTCATGAGCAGTTCTTC. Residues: CASSAKTSGRAIVHEQFF.

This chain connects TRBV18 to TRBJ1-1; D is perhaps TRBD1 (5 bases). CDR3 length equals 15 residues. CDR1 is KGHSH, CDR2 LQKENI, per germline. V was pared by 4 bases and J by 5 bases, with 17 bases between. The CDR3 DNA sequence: TGTGCCAGCTCACTCCAGGGAGTGGGGGGAACTGAAGCTTTCTTT. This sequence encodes CASSLQGVGGTEAFF.

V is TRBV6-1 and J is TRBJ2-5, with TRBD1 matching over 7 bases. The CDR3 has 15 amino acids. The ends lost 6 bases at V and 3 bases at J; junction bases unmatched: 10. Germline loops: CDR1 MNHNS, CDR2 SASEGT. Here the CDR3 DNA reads TGTGCCAGCAGCCCCCCGGGACAGCTCAAAGAGACCCAGTACTTC. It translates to CASSPPGQLKETQYF.

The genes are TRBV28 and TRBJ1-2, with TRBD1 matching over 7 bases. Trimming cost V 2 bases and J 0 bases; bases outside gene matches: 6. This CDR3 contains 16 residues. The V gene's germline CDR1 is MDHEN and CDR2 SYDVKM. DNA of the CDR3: TGTGCCAGCAGTTTACCTGACAGGGTAGCTAACTATGGCTACACCTTC. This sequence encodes CASSLPDRVANYGYTF.

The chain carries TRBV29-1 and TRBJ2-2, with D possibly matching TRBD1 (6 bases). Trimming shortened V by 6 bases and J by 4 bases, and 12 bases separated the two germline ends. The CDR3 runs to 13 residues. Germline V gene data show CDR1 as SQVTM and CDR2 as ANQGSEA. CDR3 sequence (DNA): TGCAGCGTGACCAGGGGACGCACCGGGGAGCTGTTTTTT. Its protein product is CSVTRGRTGELFF.

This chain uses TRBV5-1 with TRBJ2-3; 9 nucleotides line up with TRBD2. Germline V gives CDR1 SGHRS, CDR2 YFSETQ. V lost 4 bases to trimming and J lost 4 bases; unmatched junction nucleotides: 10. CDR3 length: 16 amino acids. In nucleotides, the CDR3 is TGCGCCAGCAGCACTAATATAGCGGGAGTTGCAGATACGCAGTATTTT. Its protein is CASSTNIAGVADTQYF.